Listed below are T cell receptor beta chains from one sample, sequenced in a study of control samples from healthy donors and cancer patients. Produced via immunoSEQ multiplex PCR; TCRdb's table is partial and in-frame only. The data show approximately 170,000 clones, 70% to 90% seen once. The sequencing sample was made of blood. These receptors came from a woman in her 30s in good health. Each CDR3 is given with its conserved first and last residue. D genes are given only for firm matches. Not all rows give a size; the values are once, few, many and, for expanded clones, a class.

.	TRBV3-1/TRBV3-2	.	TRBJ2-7	CASSQDLRDYEQYF	TGTGCCAGCAGCCAAGATTTGCGGGACTACGAGCAGTACTTC
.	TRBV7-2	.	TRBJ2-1	CASSLVAKNEQFF	TGTGCCAGCAGCTTAGTAGCAAAAAATGAGCAGTTCTTC
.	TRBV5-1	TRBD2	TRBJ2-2	CASGSSSSGAQNTGELFF	TGCGCCAGCGGCTCCTCATCTAGCGGGGCCCAGAACACCGGGGAGCTGTTTTTT
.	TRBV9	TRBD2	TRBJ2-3	CASSVLPSGRTDTQYF	TGTGCCAGCAGCGTATTACCTAGCGGGAGGACAGATACGCAGTATTTT
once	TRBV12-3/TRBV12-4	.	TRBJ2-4	CASSLASGNIQYF	TGTGCCAGCAGTTTAGCGTCGGGAAACATTCAGTACTTC
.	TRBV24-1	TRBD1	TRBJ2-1	CATSGPGQIDNEQFF	TGTGCCACCAGCGGACCGGGACAGATAGACAATGAGCAGTTCTTC
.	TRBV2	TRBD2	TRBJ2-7	CASKTGTSSYEQYF	TGTGCCAGCAAAACAGGGACTAGTTCCTACGAGCAGTACTTC
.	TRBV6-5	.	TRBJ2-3	CASSTKIVDTQYF	TGTGCCAGCAGTACCAAGATCGTAGATACGCAGTATTTT
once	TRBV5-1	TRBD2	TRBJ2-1	CASSRRMTSGTLNEQFF	TGCGCCAGCAGCCGACGTATGACTAGCGGGACACTCAATGAGCAGTTCTTC
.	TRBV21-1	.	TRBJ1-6	CASSKGEGKSPLHF	TGTGCCAGCAGCAAAGGGGAGGGTAAATCACCCCTCCACTTT
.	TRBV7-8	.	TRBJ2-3	CASSPSRTVTTDTQYF	TGTGCCAGCAGCCCGTCTCGTACGGTGACCACAGATACGCAGTATTTT
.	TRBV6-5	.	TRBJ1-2	CASSLLGYTF	TGTGCCAGCAGTCTGCTCGGCTACACCTTC
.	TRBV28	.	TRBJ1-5	CASSFGSQPQHF	TGTGCCAGCAGTTTCGGCAGTCAGCCCCAGCATTTT
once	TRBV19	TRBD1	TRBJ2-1	CATSWTGGNEQFF	TGTGCCACCTCTTGGACAGGGGGGAATGAGCAGTTCTTC
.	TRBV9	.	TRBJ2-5	CASSVGSNRVLETQYF	TGTGCCAGCAGCGTAGGATCGAACAGGGTGTTGGAGACCCAGTACTTC